This TCR beta chain was retrieved from a study of T cell repertoires in cytomegalovirus infection. About the study: Indications of both CMV infection and matching HLA type were provided by public TCR beta signatures. Study findings and constraints: In two of eight donors, the top clonotype was HLA-C-restricted CMV-specific. Adding up the frequency of public TCR beta families identified people who carried CMV plus the relevant HLA.

The CDR3 totals 16 residues. CDR1 is SNHLY, CDR2 FYNNEI, per germline. V was cut by 8 bases and J by 1 base, with 18 bases left in between. Via MiXCR, TCRdb re-called the reads, giving one row per CDR3 protein. The data show 700,000 to 900,000 distinct CDR3 sequences, with 25% to 35% seen just once and around 13% held by the top ten. Only a few counts were recorded for this clonotype. Antigen unknown. The sequenced sample was cultured CD8+ T cells from PBMCs, obtained from culture after CMV antigen stimulation. The sequence was collected from a human donor in good health (CMV status not recorded). Some clones in this sample may be carry-over from other donors' samples. The V call is TRBV2, the J call TRBJ2-1; possibly TRBD1 or TRBD2 for D (7 bases each). The CDR3 loop reads CASPKGGGGSYNEQFF. The CDR3 DNA is TGTGCCAGCCCTAAGGGAGGGGGCGGATCCTACAATGAGCAGTTCTTC.